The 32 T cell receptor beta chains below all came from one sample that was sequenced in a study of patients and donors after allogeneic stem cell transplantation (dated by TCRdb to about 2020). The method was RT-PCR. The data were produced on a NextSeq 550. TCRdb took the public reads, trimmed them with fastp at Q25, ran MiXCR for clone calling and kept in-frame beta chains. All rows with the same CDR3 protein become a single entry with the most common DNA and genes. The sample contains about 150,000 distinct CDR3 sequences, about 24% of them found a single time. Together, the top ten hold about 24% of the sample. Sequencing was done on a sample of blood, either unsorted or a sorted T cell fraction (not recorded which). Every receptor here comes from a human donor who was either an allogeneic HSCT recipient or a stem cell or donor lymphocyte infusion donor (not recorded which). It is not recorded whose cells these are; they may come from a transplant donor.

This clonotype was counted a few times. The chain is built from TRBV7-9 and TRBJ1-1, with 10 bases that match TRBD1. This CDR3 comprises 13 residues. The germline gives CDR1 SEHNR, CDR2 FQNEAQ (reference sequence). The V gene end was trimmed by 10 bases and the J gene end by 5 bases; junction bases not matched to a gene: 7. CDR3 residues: CATPGQGETEAFF. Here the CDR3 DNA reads TGTGCCACCCCAGGACAGGGGGAAACTGAAGCTTTCTTT.

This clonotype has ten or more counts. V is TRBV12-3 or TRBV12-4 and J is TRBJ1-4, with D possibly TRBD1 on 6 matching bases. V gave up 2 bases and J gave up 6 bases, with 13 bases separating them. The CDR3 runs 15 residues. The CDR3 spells CASSLLGGLYEKLFF. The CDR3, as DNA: TGTGCCAGCAGTTTATTAGGGGGGCTATATGAAAAACTGTTTTTT.

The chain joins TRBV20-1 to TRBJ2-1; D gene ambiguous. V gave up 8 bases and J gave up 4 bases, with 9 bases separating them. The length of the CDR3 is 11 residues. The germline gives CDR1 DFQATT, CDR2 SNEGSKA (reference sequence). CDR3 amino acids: CSTSTYNEQFF. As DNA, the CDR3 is TGCAGTACATCGACTTACAATGAGCAGTTCTTC.

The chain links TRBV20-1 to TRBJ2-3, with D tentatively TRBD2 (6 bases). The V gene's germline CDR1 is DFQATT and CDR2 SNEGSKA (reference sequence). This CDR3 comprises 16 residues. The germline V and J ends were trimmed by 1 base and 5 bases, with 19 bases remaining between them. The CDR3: CSARGWRWEEEDTQYF. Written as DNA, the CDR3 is TGCAGTGCTAGAGGGTGGCGCTGGGAGGAAGAAGATACGCAGTATTTT.

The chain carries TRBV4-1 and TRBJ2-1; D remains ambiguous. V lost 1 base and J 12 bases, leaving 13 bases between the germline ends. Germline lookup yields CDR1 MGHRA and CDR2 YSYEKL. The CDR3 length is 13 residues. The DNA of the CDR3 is TGCGCCAGCAGCCAAGTATTTAGTTTCGGGCAGTTCTTC. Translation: CASSQVFSFGQFF.

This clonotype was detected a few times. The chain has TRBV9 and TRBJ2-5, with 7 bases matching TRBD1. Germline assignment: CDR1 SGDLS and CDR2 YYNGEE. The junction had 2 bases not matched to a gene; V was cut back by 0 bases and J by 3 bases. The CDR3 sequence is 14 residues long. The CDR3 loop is CASSVGGQEETQYF. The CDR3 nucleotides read TGTGCCAGCAGCGTAGGTGGACAGGAAGAGACCCAGTACTTC.

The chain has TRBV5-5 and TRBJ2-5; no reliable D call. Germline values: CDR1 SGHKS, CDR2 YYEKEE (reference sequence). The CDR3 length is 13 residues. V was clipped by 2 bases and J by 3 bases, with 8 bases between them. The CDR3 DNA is TGTGCCAGCAGCTTACAACCCGAAGAGACCCAGTACTTC. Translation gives CASSLQPEETQYF.

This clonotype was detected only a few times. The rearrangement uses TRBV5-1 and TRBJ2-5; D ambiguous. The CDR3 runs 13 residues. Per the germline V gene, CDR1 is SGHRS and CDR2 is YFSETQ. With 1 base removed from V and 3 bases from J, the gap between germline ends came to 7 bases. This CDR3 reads CASSLYGEETQYF. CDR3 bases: TGCGCCAGCAGCTTGTATGGGGAAGAGACCCAGTACTTC.

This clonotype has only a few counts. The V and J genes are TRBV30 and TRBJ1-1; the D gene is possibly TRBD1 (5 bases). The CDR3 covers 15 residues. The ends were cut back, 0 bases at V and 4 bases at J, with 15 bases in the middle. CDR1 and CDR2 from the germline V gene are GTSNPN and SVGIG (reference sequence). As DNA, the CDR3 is TGTGCCTGGAGTGTAGGGGTGGGCGCCGGCACTGAAGCTTTCTTT. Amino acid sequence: CAWSVGVGAGTEAFF.

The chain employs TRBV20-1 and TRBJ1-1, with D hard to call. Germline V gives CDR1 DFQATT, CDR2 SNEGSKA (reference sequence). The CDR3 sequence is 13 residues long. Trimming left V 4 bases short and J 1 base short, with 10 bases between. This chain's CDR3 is CSAKGGENTEAFF. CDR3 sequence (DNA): TGCAGTGCTAAAGGTGGGGAGAACACTGAAGCTTTCTTT.

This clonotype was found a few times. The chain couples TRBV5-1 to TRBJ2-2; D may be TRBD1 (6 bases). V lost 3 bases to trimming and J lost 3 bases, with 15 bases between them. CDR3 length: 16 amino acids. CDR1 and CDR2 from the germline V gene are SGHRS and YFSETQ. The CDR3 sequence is CASSSLGGQYTGELFF. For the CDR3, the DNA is TGCGCCAGCAGCTCGCTGGGTGGACAGTACACCGGGGAGCTGTTTTTT. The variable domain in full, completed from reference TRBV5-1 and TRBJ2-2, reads KAGVTQTPRYLIKTRGQQVTLSCSPISGHRSVSWYQQTPGQGLQFLFEYFSETQRNKGNFPGRFSGRQFSNSRSEMNVSTLELGDSALYLCASSSLGGQYTGELFFGEGSRLTVL.

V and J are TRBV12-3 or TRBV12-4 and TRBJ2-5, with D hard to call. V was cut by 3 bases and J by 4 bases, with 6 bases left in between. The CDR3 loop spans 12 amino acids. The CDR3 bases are TGTGCCAGCAGTTTGTTGCCAGAGACCCAGTACTTC. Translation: CASSLLPETQYF.

In nucleotides, the CDR3 is TGTGCCAGCAGCCCTCGGCTGGGGATCTATGGCTACACCTTC. This gives the protein CASSPRLGIYGYTF. The rearrangement joins TRBV7-8 to TRBJ1-2, with D hard to call. This CDR3 has 14 amino acids. V dropped 5 bases and J dropped 4 bases, with 14 bases sitting between them. The germline CDR1 and CDR2 sequences are SGHVS and FQNEAQ.

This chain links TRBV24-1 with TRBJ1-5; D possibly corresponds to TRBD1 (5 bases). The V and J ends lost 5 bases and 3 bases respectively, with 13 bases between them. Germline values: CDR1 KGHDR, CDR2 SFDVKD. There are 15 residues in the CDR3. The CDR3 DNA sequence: TGTGCCACCAGTGGAACAGGCCCCCTCAATCAGCCCCAGCATTTT. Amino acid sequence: CATSGTGPLNQPQHF.

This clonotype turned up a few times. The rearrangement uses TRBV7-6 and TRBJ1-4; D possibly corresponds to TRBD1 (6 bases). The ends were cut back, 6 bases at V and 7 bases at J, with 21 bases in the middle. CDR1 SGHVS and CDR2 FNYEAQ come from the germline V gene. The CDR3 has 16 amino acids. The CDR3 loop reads CASRDSGGPRSEKLFF. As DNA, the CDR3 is TGTGCCAGCAGAGATAGCGGGGGGCCACGGTCTGAAAAACTGTTTTTT. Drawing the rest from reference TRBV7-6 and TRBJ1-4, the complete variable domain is GAGVSQSPRYKVTKRGQDVALRCDPISGHVSLYWYRQALGQGPEFLTYFNYEAQQDKSGLPNDRFSAERPEGSISTLTIQRTEQRDSAMYRCASRDSGGPRSEKLFFGSGTQLSVL.

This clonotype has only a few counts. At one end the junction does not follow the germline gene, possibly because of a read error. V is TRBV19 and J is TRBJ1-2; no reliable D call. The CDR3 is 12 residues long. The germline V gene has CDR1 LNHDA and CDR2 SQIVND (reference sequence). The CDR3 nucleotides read TGTGCCAGCAGTAGGACGGCCGATGGCTACACCTTC. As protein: CASSRTADGYTF. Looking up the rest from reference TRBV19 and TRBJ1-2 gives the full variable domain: DGGITQSPKYLFRKEGQNVTLSCEQNLNHDAMYWYRQDPGQGLRLIYYSQIVNDFQKGDIAEGYSVSREKKESFPLTVTSAQKNPTAFYLCASSRTADGYTFGSGTRLTVV.

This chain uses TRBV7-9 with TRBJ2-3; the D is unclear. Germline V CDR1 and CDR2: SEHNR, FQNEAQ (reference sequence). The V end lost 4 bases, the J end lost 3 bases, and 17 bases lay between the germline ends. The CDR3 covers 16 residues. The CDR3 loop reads CASSSPERSWTDTQYF. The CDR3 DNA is TGTGCCAGCAGCTCGCCCGAAAGGTCGTGGACAGATACGCAGTATTTT.

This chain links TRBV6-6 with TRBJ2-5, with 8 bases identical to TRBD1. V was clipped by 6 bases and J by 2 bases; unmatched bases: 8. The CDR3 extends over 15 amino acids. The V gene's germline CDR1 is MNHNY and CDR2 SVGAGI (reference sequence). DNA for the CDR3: TGTGCCAGCAGCATGGACAGGGACAGGCAAGAGACCCAGTACTTC. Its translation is CASSMDRDRQETQYF.

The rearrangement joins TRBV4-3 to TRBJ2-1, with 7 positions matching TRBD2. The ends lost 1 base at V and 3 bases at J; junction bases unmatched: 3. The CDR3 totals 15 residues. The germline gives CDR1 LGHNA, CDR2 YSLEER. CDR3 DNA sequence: TGCGCCAGCAGCCAAGTGACTAGCAGCTACAATGAGCAGTTCTTC. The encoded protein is CASSQVTSSYNEQFF.

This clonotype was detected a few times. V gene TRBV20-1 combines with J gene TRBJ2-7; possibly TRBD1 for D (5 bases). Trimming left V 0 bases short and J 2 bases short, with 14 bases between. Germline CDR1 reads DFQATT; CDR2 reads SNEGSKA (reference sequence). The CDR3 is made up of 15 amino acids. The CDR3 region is CSARDRRGLTYEQYF. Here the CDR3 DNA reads TGCAGTGCTAGAGATCGAAGGGGTCTAACCTACGAGCAGTACTTC.

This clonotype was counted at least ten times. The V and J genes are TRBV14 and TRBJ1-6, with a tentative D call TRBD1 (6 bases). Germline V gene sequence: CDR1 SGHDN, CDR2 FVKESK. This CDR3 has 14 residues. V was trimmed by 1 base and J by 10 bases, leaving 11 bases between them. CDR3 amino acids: CASSQGTEGSPLHF. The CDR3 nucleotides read TGTGCCAGCAGCCAAGGGACAGAGGGCTCACCCCTCCACTTT.

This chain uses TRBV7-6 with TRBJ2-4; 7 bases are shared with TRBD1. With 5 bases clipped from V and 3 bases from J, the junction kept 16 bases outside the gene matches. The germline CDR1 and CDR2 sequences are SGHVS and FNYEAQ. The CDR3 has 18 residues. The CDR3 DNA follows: TGTGCCAGCAGCAATCCATTTACAGGGGTTCTTGGCAAAAACATTCAGTACTTC. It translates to CASSNPFTGVLGKNIQYF.

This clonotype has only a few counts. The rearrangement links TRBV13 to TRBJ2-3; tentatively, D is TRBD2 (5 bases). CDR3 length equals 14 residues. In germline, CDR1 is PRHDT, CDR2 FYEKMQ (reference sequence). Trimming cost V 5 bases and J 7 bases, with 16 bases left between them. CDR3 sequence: CASSRSDGPNTQYF. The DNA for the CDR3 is TGTGCCAGCAGCCGTAGCGACGGACCCAATACGCAGTATTTT.

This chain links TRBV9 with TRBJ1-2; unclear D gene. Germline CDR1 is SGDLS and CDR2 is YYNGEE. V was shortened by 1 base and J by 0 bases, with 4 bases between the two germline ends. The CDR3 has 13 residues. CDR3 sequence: CASSVTSNYGYTF. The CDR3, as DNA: TGTGCCAGCAGCGTAACCTCTAACTATGGCTACACCTTC.

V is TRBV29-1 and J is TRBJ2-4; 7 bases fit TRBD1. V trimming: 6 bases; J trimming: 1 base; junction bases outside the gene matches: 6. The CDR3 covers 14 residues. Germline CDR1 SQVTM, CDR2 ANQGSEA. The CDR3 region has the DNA TGCAGCGTCGCCGAGGACAGGGCCAAAAACATTCAGTACTTC. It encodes CSVAEDRAKNIQYF.

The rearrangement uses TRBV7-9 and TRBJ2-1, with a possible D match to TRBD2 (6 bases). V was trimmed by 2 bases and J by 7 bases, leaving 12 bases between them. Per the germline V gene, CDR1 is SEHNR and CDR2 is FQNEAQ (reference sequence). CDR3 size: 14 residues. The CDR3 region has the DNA TGTGCCAGCAGCTTATCCCCACTAGCAAATGAGCAGTTCTTC. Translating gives CASSLSPLANEQFF.

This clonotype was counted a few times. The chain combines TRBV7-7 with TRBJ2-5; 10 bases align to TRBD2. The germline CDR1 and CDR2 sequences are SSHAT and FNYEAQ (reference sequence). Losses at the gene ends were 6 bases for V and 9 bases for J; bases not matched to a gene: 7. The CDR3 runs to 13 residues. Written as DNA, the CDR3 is TGTGCCAGCAGAAGGACTAGCGGAGGGGCCCAGTACTTC. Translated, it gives CASRRTSGGAQYF.

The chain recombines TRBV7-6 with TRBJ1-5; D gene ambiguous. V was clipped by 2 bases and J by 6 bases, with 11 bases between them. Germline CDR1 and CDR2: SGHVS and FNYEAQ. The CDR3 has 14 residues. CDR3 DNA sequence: TGTGCCAGCAGCTTATTGGAGGTTTCTCAGCCCCAGCATTTT. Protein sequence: CASSLLEVSQPQHF.

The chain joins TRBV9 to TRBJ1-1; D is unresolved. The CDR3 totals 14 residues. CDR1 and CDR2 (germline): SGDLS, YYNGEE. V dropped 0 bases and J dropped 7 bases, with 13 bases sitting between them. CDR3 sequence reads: CASSVEGRPLEAFF. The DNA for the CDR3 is TGTGCCAGCAGCGTAGAGGGCAGGCCTCTTGAAGCTTTCTTT.

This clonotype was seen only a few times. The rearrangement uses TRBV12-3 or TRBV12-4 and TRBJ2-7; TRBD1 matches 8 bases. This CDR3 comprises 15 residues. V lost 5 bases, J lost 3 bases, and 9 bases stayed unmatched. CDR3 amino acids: CASSPRQGKIYEQYF. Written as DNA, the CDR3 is TGTGCCAGCAGTCCCCGACAGGGGAAGATCTACGAGCAGTACTTC.

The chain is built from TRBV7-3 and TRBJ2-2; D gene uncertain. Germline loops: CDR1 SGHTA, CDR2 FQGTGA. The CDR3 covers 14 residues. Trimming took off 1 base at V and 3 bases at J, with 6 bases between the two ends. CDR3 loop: CASSLRADTGELFF. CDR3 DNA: TGTGCCAGCAGCTTAAGGGCCGACACCGGGGAGCTGTTTTTT. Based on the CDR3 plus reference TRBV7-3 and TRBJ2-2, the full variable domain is GAGVSQTPSNKVTEKGKYVELRCDPISGHTALYWYRQSLGQGPEFLIYFQGTGAADDSGLPNDRFFAVRPEGSVSTLKIQRTERGDSAVYLCASSLRADTGELFFGEGSRLTVL.

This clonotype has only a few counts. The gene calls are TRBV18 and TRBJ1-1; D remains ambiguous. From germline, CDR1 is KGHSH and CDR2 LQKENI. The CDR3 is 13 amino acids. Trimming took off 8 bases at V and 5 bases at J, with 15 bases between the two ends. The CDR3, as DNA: TGTGCCAGCCGGAACCCCTTAGGGACTGAAGCTTTCTTT. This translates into CASRNPLGTEAFF. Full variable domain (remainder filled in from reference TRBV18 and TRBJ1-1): NAGVMQNPRHLVRRRGQEARLRCSPMKGHSHVYWYRQLPEEGLKFMVYLQKENIIDESGMPKERFSAEFPKEGPSILRIQQVVRGDSAAYFCASRNPLGTEAFFGQGTRLTVV.